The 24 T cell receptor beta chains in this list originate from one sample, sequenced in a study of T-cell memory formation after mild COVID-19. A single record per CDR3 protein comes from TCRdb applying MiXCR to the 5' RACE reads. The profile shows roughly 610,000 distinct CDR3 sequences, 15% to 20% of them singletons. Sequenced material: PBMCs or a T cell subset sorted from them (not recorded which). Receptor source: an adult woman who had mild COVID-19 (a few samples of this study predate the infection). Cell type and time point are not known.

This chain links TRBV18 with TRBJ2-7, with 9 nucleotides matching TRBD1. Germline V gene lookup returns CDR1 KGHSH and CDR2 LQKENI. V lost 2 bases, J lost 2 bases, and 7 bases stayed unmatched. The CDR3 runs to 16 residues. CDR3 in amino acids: CASSPVGQGPPYEQYF. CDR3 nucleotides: TGTGCCAGCTCACCAGTCGGACAGGGGCCCCCCTACGAGCAGTACTTC.

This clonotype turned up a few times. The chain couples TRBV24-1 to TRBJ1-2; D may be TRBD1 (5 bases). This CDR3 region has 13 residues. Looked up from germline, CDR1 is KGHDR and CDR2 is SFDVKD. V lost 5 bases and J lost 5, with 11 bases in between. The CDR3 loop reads CATSAGTDYGYTF. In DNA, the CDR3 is TGTGCCACCAGTGCCGGGACGGATTATGGCTACACCTTC.

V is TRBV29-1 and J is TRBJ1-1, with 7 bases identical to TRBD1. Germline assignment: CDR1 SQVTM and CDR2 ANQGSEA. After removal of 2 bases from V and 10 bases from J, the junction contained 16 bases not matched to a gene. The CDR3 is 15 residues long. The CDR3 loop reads CSVETRGQVDRPAFF. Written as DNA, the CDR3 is TGCAGCGTTGAAACCCGAGGACAGGTGGACAGACCAGCTTTCTTT.

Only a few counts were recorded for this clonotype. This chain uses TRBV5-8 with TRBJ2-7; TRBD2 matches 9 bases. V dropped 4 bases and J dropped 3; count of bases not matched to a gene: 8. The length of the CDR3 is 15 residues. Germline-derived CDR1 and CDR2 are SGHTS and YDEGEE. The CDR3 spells CASSKGLATYYEQYF. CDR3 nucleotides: TGTGCCAGCAGCAAAGGACTAGCGACCTACTACGAGCAGTACTTC. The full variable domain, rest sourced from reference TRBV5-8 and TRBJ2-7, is EAGVTQSPTHLIKTRGQQATLRCSPISGHTSVYWYQQALGLGLQFLLWYDEGEERNRGNFPPRFSGRQFPNYSSELNVNALELEDSALYLCASSKGLATYYEQYFGPGTRLTVT.

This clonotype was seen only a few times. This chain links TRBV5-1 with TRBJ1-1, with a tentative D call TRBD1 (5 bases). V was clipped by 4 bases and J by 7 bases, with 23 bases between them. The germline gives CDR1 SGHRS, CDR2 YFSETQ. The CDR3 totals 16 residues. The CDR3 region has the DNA TGCGCCAGCAGCCCTCAAACCGGGACGATATTGTTTGAAGCTTTCTTT. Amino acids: CASSPQTGTILFEAFF. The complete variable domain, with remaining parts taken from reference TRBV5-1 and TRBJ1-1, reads KAGVTQTPRYLIKTRGQQVTLSCSPISGHRSVSWYQQTPGQGLQFLFEYFSETQRNKGNFPGRFSGRQFSNSRSEMNVSTLELGDSALYLCASSPQTGTILFEAFFGQGTRLTVV.

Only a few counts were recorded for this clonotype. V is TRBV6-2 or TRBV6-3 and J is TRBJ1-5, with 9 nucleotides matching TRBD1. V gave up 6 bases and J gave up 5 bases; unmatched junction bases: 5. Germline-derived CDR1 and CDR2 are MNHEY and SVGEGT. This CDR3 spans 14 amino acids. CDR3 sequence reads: CASRLQGAHQPQHF. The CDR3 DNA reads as TGTGCCAGCAGACTACAGGGGGCCCATCAGCCCCAGCATTTT.

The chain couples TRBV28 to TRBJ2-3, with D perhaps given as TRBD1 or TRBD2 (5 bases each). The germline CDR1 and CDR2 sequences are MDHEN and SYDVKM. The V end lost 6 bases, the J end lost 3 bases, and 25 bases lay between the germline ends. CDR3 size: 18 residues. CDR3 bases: TGTGCCAGCAGCCCAGCACATGGGGGTTTGTACAATACAGATACGCAGTATTTT. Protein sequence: CASSPAHGGLYNTDTQYF. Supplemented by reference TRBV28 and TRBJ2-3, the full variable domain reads DVKVTQSSRYLVKRTGEKVFLECVQDMDHENMFWYRQDPGLGLRLIYFSYDVKMKEKGDIPEGYSVSREKKERFSLILESASTNQTSMYLCASSPAHGGLYNTDTQYFGPGTRLTVL.

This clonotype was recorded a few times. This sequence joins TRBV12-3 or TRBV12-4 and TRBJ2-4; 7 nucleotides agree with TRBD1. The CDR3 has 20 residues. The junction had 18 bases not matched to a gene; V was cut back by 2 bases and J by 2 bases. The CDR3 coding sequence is TGTGCCAGCAGTTTAAGCGGTGGCAGGGGGACCCCTATAACCAAAAACATTCAGTACTTC. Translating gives CASSLSGGRGTPITKNIQYF.

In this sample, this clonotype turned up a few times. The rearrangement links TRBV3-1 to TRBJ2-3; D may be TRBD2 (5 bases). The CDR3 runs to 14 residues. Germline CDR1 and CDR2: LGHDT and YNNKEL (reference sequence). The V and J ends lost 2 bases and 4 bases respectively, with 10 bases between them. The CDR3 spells CASSQPSSSDTQYF. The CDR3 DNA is TGTGCCAGCAGCCAACCCTCTAGCTCAGATACGCAGTATTTT.

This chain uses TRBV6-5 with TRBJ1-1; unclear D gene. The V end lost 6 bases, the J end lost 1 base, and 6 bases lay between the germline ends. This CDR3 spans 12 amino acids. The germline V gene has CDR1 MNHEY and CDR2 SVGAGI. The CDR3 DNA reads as TGTGCCAGCAGGTTAAAGAACACTGAAGCTTTCTTT. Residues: CASRLKNTEAFF.

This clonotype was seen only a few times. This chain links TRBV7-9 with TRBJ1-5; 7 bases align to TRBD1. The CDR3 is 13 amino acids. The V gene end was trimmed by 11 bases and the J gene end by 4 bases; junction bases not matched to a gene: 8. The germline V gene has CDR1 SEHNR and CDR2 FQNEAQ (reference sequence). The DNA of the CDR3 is TGTGCCGGGGTCCAGGGGGGAAATCAGCCCCAGCATTTT. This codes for CAGVQGGNQPQHF.

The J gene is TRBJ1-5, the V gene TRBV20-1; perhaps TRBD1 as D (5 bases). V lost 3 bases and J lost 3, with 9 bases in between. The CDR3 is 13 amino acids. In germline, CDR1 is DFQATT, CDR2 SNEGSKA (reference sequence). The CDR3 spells CSASSGSNQPQHF. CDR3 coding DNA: TGCAGTGCTAGTTCAGGGTCCAATCAGCCCCAGCATTTT.

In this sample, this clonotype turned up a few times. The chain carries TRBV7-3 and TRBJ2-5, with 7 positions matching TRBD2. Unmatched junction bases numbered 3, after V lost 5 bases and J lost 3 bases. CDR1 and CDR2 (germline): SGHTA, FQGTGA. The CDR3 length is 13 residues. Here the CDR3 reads CASSQAGEETQYF. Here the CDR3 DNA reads TGTGCCAGCAGCCAGGCGGGAGAAGAGACCCAGTACTTC.

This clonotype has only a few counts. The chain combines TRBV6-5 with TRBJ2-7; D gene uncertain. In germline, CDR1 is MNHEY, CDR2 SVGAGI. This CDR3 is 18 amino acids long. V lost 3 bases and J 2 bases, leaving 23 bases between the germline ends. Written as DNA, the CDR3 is TGTGCCAGCAGTTATGCCCCGCCCGTAGCTCCGGGTCCCTACGAGCAGTACTTC. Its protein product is CASSYAPPVAPGPYEQYF.

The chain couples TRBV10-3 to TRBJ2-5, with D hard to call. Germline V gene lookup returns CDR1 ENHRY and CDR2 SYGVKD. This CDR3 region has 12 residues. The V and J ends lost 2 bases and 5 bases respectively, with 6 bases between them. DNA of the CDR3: TGTGCCATCAGTGAGCTCTGGGAGACCCAGTACTTC. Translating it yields CAISELWETQYF.

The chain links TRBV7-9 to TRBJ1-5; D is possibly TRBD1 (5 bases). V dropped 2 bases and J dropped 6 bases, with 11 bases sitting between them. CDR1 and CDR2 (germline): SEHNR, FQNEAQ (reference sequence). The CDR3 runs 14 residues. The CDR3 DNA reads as TGTGCCAGCAGCTTAAAGACAGAGAGTCAGCCCCAGCATTTT. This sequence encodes CASSLKTESQPQHF.

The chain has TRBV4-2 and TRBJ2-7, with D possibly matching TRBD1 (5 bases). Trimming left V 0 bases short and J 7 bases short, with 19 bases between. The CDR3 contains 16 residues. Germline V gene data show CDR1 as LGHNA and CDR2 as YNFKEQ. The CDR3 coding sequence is TGTGCCAGCAGCCAAGATTGGCCCCGGACATCTCTTGAGCAGTACTTC. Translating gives CASSQDWPRTSLEQYF.

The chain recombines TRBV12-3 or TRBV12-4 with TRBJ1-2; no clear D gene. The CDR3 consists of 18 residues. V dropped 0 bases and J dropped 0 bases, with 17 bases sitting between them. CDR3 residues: CASSLAQMQLTSNYGYTF. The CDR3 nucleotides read TGTGCCAGCAGTTTAGCGCAGATGCAGCTAACCTCTAACTATGGCTACACCTTC.

The chain's CDR3 is CASSLGQDLSQETQYF. CDR3 bases: TGTGCCAGCAGTTTGGGACAGGATCTTTCCCAAGAGACCCAGTACTTC. The rearrangement links TRBV12-3 or TRBV12-4 to TRBJ2-5; the match to TRBD1 covers 8 bases. The CDR3 consists of 16 residues. Unmatched junction bases numbered 7, after V lost 3 bases and J lost 1 base.

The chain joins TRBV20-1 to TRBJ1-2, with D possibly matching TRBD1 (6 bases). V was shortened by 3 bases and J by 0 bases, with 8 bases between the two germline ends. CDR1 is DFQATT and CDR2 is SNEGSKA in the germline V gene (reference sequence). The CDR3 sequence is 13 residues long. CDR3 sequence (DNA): TGCAGTGCTAGGGACAGAGCTAACTATGGCTACACCTTC. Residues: CSARDRANYGYTF.

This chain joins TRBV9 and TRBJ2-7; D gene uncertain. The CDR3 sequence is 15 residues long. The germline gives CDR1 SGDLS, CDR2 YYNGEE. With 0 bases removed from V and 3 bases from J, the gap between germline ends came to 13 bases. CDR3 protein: CASSVGPVGNYEQYF. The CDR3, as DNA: TGTGCCAGCAGCGTAGGGCCCGTAGGAAACTACGAGCAGTACTTC.

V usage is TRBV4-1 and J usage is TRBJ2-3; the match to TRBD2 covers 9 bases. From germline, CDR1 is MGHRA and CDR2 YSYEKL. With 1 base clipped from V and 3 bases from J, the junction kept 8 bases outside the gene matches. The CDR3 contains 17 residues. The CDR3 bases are TGCGCCAGCAGCCAAGGCCCGGGACTAGCAGTGACAGATACGCAGTATTTT. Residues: CASSQGPGLAVTDTQYF.

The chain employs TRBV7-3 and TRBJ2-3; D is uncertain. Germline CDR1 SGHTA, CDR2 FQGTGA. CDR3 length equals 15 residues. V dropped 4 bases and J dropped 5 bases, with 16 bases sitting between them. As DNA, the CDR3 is TGTGCCAGCAGCTCCCGGGCCAGCGTAGGAGATACGCAGTATTTT. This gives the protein CASSSRASVGDTQYF.

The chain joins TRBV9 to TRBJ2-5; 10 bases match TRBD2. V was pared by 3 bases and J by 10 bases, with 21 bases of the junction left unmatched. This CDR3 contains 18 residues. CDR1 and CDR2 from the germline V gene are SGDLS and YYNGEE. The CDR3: CASSGDPISSGGSWDQYF. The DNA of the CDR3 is TGTGCCAGCAGCGGGGACCCGATTTCTAGCGGGGGCTCGTGGGACCAGTACTTC.